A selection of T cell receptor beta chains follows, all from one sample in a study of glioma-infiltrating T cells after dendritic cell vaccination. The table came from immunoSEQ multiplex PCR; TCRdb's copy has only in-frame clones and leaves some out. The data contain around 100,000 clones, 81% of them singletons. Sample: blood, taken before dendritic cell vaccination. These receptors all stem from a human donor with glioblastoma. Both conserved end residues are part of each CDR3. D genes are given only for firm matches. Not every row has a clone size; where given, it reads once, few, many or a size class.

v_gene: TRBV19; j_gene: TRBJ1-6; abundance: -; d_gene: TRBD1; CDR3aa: CASSPADRAYNSPLHF; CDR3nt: TGTGCCAGTAGTCCAGCGGACAGGGCTTATAATTCACCCCTCCACTTT
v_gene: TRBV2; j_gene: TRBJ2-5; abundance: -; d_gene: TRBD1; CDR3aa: CASIISPGTAFQETQYF; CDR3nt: TGTGCCAGCATCATATCGCCCGGGACAGCCTTTCAAGAGACCCAGTACTTC
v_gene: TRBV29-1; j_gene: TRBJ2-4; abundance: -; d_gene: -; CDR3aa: CSAESRGGDPKNIQCF; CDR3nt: TGCAGCGCCGAGAGTAGGGGGGGCGATCCCAAAAACATTCAGTGCTTC
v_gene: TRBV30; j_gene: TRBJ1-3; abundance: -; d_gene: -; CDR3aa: CAWSVFGSSGNTIYF; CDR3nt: TGTGCCTGGAGTGTTTTTGGGAGCTCTGGAAACACCATATATTTT
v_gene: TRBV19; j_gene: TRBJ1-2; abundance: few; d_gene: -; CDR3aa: CASSFQGVGYGYTF; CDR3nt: TGTGCCAGTAGTTTTCAGGGTGTTGGATATGGCTACACCTTC
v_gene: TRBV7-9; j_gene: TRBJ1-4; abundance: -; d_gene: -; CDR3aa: CASSLEQSDEKLFF; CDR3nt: TGTGCCAGCAGCTTAGAACAGTCGGATGAAAAACTGTTTTTT
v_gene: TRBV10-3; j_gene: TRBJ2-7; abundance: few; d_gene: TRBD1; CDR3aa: CAISDPTGKYEQYF; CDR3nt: TGTGCCATCAGTGATCCGACAGGGAAGTACGAGCAGTACTTC
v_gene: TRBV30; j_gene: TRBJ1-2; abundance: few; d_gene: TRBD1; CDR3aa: CAWTAHPGTGGGYGYTF; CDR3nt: TGTGCCTGGACCGCACACCCGGGGACAGGGGGGGGCTATGGCTACACCTTC
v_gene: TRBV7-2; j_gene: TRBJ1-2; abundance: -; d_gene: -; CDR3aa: CASSLAVAVDGYTF; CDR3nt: TGTGCCAGCAGCTTAGCGGTGGCCGTGGATGGCTACACCTTC
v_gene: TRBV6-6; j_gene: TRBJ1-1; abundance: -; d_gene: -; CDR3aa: CASRTSPGTEAFF; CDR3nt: TGTGCCAGCAGAACTAGTCCCGGCACTGAAGCTTTCTTT